A single sample gave rise to the 5 T cell receptor beta chains below, sequenced in a study of T cells in Graves' hyperthyroidism and ophthalmopathy. TCR beta CDR3 sequences were amplified from RNA transcripts. TCR CDR3 underwent first-round RT-PCR with the HTBI primer set. TCRdb used MiXCR to reprocess the multiplex PCR reads, holding one entry per CDR3 protein. The table includes some 560,000 distinct CDR3 sequences, around 15% detected once. The specimen was blood. These receptors all stem from a woman in her thirties or forties with Graves' hyperthyroidism.

This clonotype was recorded at least ten times. This chain connects TRBV6-1 to TRBJ2-5; the D gene is possibly TRBD1 (5 bases). This CDR3 comprises 13 residues. V was shortened by 7 bases and J by 4 bases, with 13 bases between the two germline ends. Per the germline V gene, CDR1 is MNHNS and CDR2 is SASEGT. DNA of the CDR3: TGTGCCAGCATGAGGCAGGGTGGAGAGACCCAGTACTTC. Its translation: CASMRQGGETQYF.

This clonotype occurred many times. The V call is TRBV20-1, the J call TRBJ2-3; 10 positions agree with TRBD2. The germline V gene encodes CDR1 DFQATT and CDR2 SNEGSKA (reference sequence). The CDR3 loop spans 15 amino acids. CDR3 bases: TGCAGGGGGGCCCCAGCGGGAGGGCCCACAGATACGCAGTATTTT. Translation: CRGAPAGGPTDTQYF.

The J gene is TRBJ1-2, the V gene TRBV29-1, with D uncertain. This CDR3 has 11 residues. In germline, CDR1 is SQVTM, CDR2 ANQGSEA. Trimming pared 5 bases from V and 1 base from J, leaving 5 bases between. CDR3 in DNA: TGCAGCGTTAGGAGTAACTATGGCTACACCTTC. Residues: CSVRSNYGYTF.

This clonotype was seen repeatedly, ten times or more. The chain combines TRBV20-1 with TRBJ2-7; 8 bases are shared with TRBD2. Looked up from germline, CDR1 is DFQATT and CDR2 is SNEGSKA (reference sequence). With V trimmed by 7 bases and J by 6 bases, 11 bases remained unmatched. The CDR3 sequence is 13 residues long. The CDR3 spells CSVDNGLAGEQYF. Here the CDR3 DNA reads TGCAGTGTGGACAATGGCCTAGCGGGCGAGCAGTACTTC.

With respect to this clonotype: A much larger clone lies one base from this, so it may be a read error. CDR3 loop: CAGSEHRLTEAFF. The CDR3 DNA sequence: TGTGCCGGCAGTGAACACAGGCTCACTGAAGCTTTCTTT. The chain combines TRBV6-1 with TRBJ1-1; the D gene is possibly TRBD1 (5 bases). CDR3 length: 13 residues. In germline, CDR1 is MNHNS, CDR2 SASEGT.